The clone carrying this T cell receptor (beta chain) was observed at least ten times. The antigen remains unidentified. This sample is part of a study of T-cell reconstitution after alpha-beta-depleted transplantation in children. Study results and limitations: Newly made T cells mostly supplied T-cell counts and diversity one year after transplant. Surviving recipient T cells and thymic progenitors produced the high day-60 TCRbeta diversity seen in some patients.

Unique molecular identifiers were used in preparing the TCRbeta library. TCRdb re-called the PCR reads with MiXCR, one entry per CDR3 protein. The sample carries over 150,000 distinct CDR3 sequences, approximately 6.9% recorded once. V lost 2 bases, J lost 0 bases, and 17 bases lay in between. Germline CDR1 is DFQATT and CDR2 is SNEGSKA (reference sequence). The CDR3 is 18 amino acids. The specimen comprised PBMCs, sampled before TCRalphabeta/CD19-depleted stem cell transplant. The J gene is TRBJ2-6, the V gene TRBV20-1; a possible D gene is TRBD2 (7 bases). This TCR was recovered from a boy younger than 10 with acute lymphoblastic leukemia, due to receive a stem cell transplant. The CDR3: CSARIRAGADSGANVLTF. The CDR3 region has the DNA TGCAGTGCTAGAATAAGGGCGGGGGCGGACTCTGGGGCCAACGTCCTGACTTTC.